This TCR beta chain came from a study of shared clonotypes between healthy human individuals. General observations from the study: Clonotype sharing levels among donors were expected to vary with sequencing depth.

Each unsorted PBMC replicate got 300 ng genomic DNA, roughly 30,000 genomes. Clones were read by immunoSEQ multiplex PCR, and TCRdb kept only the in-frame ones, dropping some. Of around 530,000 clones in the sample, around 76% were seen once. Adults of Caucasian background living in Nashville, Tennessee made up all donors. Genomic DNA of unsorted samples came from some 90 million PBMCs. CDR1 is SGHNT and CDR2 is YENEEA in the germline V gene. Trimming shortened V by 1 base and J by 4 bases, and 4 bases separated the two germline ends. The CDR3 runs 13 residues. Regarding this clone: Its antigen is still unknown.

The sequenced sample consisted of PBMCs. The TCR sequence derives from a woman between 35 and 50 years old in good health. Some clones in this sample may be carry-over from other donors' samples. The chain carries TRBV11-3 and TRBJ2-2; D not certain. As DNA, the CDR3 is TGTGCCAGCAGCTTAGCTTTCACCGGGGAGCTGTTTTTT. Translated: CASSLAFTGELFF.